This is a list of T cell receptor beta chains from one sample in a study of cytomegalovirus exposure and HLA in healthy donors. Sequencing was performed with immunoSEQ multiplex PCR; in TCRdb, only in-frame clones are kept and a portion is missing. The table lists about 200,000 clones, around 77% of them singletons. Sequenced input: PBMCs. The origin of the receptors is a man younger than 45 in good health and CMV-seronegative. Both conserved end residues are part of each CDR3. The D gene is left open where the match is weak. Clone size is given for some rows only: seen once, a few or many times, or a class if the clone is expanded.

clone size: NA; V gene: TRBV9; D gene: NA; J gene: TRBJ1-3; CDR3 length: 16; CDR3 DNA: TGTGCCAGCAGCCCAAGGACAGAGCACTCTGGAAACACCATATATTTT; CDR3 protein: CASSPRTEHSGNTIYF
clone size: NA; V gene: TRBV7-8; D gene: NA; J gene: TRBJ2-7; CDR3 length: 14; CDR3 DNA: TGTGCCAGCAGCCCCATTCGGACACCTTCGGAGCAGTACTTC; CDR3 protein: CASSPIRTPSEQYF
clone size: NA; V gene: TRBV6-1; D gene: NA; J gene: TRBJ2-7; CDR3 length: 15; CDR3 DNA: TGTGCCAGCAGTGAAGGCCCAGGGAATGCTTACGAGCAGTACTTC; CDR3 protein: CASSEGPGNAYEQYF
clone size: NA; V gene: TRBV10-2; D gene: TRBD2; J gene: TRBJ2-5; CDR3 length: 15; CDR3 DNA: TGCGCCAGCAGAGAACTAGCGGGACGCCAAGAGACCCAGTACTTC; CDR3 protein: CASRELAGRQETQYF
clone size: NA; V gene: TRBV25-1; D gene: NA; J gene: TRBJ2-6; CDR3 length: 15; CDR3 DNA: TGTGCCAGCAGTCCCGGGGACACTGGGGCCAACGTCCTGACTTTC; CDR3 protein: CASSPGDTGANVLTF
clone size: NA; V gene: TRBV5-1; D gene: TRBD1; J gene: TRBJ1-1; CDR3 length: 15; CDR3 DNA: TGCGCCAGCAGCTTGTTAGGGACAGGGGGCACTGAAGCTTTCTTT; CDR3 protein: CASSLLGTGGTEAFF
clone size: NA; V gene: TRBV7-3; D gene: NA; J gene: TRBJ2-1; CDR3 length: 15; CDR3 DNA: TGTGCCAGCAGCTTACAGGGTTTTTCCTACAATGAGCAGTTCTTC; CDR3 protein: CASSLQGFSYNEQFF
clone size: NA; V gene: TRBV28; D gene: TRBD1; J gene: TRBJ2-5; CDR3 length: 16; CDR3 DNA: TGTGCCAGCAGTTTGGCCGGGACAGGGGTCCAAGAGACCCAGTACTTC; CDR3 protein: CASSLAGTGVQETQYF
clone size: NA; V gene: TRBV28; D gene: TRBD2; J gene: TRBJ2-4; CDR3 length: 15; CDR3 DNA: TGTGCCAGCTCACGGGCTAGCGGGAGGGGAAACATTCAGTACTTC; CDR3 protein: CASSRASGRGNIQYF
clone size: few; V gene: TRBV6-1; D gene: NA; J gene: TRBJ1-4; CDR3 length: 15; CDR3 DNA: TGTGCCAGCAGTGATACAGCGGGGATGAATGAAAAACTGTTTTTT; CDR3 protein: CASSDTAGMNEKLFF
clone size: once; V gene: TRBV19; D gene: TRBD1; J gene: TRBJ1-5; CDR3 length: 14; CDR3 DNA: TGTGCCAGTACAGGGGGCAAGACGAATCAGCCCCAGCATTTT; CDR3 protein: CASTGGKTNQPQHF
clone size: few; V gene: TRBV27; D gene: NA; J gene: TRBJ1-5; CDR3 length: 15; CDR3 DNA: TGTGCCAGCAGTTCGTACAGGAATAGCAATCAGCCCCAGCATTTT; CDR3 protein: CASSSYRNSNQPQHF
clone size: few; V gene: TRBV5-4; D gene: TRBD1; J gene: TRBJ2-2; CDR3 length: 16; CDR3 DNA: TGTGCCAGCAGCGGGACAGGGGAGGGAAGAACGGGGGAGCTGTTTTTT; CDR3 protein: CASSGTGEGRTGELFF
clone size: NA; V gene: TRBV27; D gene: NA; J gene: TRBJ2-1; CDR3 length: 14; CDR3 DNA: TGTGCCAGCAGTGGGGACTTTTTCTACAATGAGCAGTTCTTC; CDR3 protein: CASSGDFFYNEQFF
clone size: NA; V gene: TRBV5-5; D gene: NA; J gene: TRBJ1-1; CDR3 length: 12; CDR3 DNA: TGTGCCAGCCAACACATGAACACTGAAGCTTTCTTT; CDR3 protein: CASQHMNTEAFF
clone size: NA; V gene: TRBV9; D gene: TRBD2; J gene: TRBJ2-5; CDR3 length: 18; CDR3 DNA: TGTGCCAGCAGCTCCGGACTAGCGGGAGGATGGGCCCAAGAGACCCAGTACTTC; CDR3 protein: CASSSGLAGGWAQETQYF
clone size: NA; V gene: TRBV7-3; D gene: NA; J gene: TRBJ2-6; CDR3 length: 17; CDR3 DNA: TGTGCCAGCAGCCCGGTCAGGGGAGTGCCTGGGGCCAACGTCCTGACTTTC; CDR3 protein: CASSPVRGVPGANVLTF
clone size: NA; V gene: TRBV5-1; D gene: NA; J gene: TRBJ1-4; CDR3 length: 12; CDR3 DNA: TGCGCCAGCAGCTTGGCGAGGGAAAAACTGTTTTTT; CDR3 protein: CASSLAREKLFF
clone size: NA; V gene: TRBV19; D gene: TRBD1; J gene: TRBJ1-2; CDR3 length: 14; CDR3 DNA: TGTGCCAGTAGTCCGGGACAGCGGGTCTATGGCTACACCTTC; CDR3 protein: CASSPGQRVYGYTF
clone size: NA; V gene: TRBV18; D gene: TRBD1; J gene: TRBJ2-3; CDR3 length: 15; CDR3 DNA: TGTGCCAGCTCACCCGGGACAGGGTCGGGAGATACGCAGTATTTT; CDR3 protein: CASSPGTGSGDTQYF
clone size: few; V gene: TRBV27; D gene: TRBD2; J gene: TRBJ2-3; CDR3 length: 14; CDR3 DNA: TGTGCCAGCAGATCTAGCGGGAGAGTGGATACGCAGTATTTT; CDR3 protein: CASRSSGRVDTQYF
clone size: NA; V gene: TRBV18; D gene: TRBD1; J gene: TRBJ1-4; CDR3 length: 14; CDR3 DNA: TGTGCCAGCTCACCAGGGACAGGGGATGAAAAACTGTTTTTT; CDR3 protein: CASSPGTGDEKLFF
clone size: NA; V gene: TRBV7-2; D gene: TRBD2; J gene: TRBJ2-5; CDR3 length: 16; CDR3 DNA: TGTGCCAGCAGCTTAGCGCGAGGACTAGCGGTCAACACCCAGTACTTC; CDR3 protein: CASSLARGLAVNTQYF
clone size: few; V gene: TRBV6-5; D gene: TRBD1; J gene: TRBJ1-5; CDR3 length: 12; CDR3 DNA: TGTGCCAGCGGGACAGTCAATCAGCCCCAGCATTTT; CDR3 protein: CASGTVNQPQHF
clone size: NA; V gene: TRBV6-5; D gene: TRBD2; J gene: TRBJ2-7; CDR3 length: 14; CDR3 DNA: TGTGCCAGCGCAAAAAGACTAGCGGGAGTTGAGCAGTACTTC; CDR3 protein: CASAKRLAGVEQYF
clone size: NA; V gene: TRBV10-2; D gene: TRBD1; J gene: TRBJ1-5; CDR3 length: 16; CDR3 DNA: TGCGCCAGCCATGGGACCTGGGACAGGCTCAATCAGCCCCAGCATTTT; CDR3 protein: CASHGTWDRLNQPQHF
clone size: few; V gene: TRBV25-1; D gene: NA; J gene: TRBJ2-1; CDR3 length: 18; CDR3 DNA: TGTGCCAGCAGTGCCCGACTGCCGGGGGGCCCCTCCTACAATGAGCAGTTCTTC; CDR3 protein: CASSARLPGGPSYNEQFF
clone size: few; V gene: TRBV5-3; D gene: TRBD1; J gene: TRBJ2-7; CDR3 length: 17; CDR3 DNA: TGTGCCAGAAGCAACGGGACAGCCCTAAAAGGGTCCTACGAGCAGTACTTC; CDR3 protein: CARSNGTALKGSYEQYF
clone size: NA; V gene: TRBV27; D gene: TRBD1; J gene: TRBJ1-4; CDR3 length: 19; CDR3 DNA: TGTGCCAGCAGTTTATCCGGGACAGGGACCTCGCTTGGAGGGGAAAAACTGTTTTTT; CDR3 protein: CASSLSGTGTSLGGEKLFF
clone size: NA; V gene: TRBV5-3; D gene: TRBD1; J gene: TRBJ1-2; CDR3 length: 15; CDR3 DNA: TGTGCCAGAAGCTTCCACCCGGACAGGGGCTATGGCTACACCTTC; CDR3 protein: CARSFHPDRGYGYTF
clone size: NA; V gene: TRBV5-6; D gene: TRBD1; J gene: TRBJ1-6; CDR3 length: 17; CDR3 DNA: TGTGCCAGCAGCCAAAAACAGGGGGCTATGATAGATTCACCCCTCCACTTT; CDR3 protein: CASSQKQGAMIDSPLHF
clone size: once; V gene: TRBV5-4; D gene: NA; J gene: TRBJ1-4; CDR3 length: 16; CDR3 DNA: TGTGCCAGCAGCTTGGACCCGGGACAAGTTAATGAAAAACTGTTTTTT; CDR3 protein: CASSLDPGQVNEKLFF
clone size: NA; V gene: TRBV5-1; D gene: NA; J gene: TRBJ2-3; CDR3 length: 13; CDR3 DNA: TGCGCCAGCAGCCCCTCAGTGGCAGATACGCAGTATTTT; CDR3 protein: CASSPSVADTQYF
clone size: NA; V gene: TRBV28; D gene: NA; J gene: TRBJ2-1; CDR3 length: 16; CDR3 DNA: TGTGCCAGCAGTTTATCTGGGCCCCTCTCCTACAATGAGCAGTTCTTC; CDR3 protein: CASSLSGPLSYNEQFF
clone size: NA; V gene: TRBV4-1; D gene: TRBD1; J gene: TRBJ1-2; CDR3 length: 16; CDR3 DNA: TGCGCCAGCAGCCATCCCGCTGGACAGGTTCACTATGGCTACACCTTC; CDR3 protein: CASSHPAGQVHYGYTF
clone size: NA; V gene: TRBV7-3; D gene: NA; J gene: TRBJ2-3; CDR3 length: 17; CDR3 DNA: TGTGTCAGCAGCTTAGGGAATTCCGGGGGGCGACCAGATACGCAGTATTTT; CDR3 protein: CVSSLGNSGGRPDTQYF
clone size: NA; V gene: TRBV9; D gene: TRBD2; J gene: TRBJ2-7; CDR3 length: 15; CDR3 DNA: TGTGCCAGCAGCGTAGCTAGCGGGGTAGCCTACGAGCAGTACTTC; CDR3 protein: CASSVASGVAYEQYF
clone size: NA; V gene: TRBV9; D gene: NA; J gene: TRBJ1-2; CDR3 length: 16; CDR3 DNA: TGTGCCAGCAGCGTAGAGGGCGCTGGAGGCCGTTATGGCTACACCTTC; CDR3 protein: CASSVEGAGGRYGYTF
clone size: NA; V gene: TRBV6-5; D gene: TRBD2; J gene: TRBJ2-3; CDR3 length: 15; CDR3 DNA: TGTGCCAGCAGTTATCTAGCGGGGAGCACAGATACGCAGTATTTT; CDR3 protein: CASSYLAGSTDTQYF
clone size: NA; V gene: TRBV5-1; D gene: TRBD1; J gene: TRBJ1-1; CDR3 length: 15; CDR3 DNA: TGCGCCAGCAGCTGGCAGACAGGGGGCAGGGCTGAAGCTTTCTTT; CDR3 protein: CASSWQTGGRAEAFF
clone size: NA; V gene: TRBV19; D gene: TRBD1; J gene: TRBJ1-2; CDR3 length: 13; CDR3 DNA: TGTGCCAGTAAGGGACAGTCTAACTATGGCTACACCTTC; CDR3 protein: CASKGQSNYGYTF
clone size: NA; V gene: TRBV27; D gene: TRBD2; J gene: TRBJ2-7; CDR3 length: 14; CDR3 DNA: TGTGCCAGCAGTACACTAGCGGGAGGTTACGAGCAGTACTTC; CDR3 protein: CASSTLAGGYEQYF
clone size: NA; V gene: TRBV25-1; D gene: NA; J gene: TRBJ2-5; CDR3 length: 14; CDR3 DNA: TGTGCCAGCAGTGAAGTAGGTCGGGAGGAGACCCAGTACTTC; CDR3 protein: CASSEVGREETQYF
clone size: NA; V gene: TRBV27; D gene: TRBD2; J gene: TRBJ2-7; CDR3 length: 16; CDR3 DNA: TGTGCCAGCAGTCCCCTCAGTACGGGAGGAGTCTACGAGCAGTACTTC; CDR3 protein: CASSPLSTGGVYEQYF
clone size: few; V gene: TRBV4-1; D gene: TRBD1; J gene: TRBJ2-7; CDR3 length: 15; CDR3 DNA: TGCGCCAGCAGCCAAGGCACGGGACAGACCTACGAGCAGTACTTC; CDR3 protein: CASSQGTGQTYEQYF
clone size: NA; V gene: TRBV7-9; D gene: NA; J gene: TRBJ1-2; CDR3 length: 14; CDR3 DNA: TGTGCCAGCAGCTTAGAGGCGGGGAATATAGGCTACACCTTC; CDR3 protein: CASSLEAGNIGYTF
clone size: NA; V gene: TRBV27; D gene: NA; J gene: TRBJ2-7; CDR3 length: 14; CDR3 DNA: TGTGCCAGCAGTTTATGGCAGGGGGGCTACGAGCAGTACTTC; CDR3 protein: CASSLWQGGYEQYF
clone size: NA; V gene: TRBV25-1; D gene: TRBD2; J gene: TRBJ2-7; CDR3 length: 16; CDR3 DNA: TGTGCCAGCAGTGGGCTCACTAGCGGGAGCATGGGGGAGCAGTACTTC; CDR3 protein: CASSGLTSGSMGEQYF
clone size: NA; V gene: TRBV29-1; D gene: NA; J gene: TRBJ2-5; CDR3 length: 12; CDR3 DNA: TGCAGCGTCCTGGACAGACAAGAGACCCAGTACTTC; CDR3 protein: CSVLDRQETQYF
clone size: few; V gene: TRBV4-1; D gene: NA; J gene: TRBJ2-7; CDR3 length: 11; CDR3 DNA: TGCGCCAGCAGCCGAGGGAACGAGCAGTACTTC; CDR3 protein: CASSRGNEQYF
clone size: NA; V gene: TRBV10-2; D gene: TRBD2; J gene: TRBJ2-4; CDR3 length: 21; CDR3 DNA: TGCGCCAGCAGTGACGCGATAGCGGGGAGATTAGAACCGAGCCCCAAAAACATTCAGTACTTC; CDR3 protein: CASSDAIAGRLEPSPKNIQYF
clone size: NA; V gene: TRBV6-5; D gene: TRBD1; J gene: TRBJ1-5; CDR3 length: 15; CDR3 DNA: TGTGCCAGCAGTTACTCCAGGGGGCAGGGGCAGCCCCAGCATTTT; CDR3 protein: CASSYSRGQGQPQHF
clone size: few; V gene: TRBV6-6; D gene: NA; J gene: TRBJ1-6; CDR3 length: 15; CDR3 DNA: TGTGCCAGCAGCCCCAGGACCAGGGCCGAATCACCCCTCCACTTT; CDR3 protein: CASSPRTRAESPLHF
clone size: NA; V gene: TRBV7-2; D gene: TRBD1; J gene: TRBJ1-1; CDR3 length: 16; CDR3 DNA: TGTGCCAGCAGCTGGCCGCCGGGACAGGGTAAGACTGAAGCTTTCTTT; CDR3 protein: CASSWPPGQGKTEAFF
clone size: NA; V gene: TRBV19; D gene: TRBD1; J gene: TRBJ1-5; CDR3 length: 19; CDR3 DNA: TGTGCCAGTAGTATCTCCGCCCTGGACAGGCCGTGGAGCAATCAGCCCCAGCATTTT; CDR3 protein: CASSISALDRPWSNQPQHF